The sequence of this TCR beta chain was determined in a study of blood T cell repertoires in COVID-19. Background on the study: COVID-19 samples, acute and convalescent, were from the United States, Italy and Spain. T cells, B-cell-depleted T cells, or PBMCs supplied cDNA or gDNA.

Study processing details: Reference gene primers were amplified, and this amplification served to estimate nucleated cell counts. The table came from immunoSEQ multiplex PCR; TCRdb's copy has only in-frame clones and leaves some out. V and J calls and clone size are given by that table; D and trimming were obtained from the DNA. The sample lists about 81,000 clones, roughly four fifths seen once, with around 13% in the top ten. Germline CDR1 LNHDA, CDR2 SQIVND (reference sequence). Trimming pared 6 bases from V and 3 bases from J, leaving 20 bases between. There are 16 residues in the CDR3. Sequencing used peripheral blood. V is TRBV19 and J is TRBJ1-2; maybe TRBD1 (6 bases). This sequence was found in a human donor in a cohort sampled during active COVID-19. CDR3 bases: TGTGCCAGTAGCGGACAGTTCCCCTCTTACGACTATGGCTACACCTTC. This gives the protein CASSGQFPSYDYGYTF.